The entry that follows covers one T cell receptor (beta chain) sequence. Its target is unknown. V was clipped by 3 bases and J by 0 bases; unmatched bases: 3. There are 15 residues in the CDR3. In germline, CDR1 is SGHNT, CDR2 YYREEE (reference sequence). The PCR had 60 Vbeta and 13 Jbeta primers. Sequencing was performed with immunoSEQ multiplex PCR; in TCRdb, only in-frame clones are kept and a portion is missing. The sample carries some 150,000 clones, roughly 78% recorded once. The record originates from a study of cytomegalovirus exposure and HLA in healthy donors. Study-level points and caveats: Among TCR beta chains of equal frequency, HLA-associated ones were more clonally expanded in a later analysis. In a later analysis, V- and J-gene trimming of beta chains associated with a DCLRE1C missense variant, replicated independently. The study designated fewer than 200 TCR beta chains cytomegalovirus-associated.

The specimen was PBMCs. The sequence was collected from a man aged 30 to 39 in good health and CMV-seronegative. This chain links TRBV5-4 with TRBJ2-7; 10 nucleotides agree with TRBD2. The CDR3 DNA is TGTGCCAGCAGCTCAAAGCGGGGGGGCTCCTACGAGCAGTACTTC. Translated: CASSSKRGGSYEQYF. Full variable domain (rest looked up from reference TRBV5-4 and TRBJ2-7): ETGVTQSPTHLIKTRGQQVTLRCSSQSGHNTVSWYQQALGQGPQFIFQYYREEENGRGNFPPRFSGLQFPNYSSELNVNALELDDSALYLCASSSKRGGSYEQYFGPGTRLTVT.